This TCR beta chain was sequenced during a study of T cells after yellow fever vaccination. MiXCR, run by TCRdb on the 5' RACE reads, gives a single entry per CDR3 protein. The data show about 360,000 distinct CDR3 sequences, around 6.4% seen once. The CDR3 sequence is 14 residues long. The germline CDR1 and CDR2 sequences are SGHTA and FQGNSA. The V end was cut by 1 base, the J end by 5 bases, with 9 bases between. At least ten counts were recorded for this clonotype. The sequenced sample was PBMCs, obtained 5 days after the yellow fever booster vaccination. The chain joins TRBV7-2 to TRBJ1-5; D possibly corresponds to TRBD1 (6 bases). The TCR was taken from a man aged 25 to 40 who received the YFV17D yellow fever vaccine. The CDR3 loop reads CASSLDRAYQPQHF. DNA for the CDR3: TGTGCCAGCAGCTTAGACAGGGCCTATCAGCCCCAGCATTTT.